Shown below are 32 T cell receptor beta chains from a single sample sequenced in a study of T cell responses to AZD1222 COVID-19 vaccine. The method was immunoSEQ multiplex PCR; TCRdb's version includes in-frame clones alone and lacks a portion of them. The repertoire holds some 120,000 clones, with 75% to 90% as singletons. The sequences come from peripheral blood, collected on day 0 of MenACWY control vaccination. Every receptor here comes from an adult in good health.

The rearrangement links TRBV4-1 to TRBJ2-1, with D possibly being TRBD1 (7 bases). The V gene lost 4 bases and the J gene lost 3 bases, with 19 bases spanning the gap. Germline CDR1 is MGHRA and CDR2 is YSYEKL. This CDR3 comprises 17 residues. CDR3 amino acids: CASSPGDSPLIYNEQFF. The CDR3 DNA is TGCGCCAGCAGCCCGGGGGACAGCCCTTTGATCTACAATGAGCAGTTCTTC.

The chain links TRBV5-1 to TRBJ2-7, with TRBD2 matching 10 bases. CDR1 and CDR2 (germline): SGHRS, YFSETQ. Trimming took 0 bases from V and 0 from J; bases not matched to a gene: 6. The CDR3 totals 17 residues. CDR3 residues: CASSLDPLAGASYEQYF. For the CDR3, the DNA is TGCGCCAGCAGCTTGGACCCCCTAGCGGGGGCCTCCTACGAGCAGTACTTC.

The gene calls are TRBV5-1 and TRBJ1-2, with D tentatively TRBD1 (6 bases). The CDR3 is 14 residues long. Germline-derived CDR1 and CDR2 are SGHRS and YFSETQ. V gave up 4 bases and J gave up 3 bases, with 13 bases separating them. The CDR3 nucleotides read TGCGCCAGCAGCCGAAGCAGGGGAGACTATGGCTACACCTTC. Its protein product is CASSRSRGDYGYTF.

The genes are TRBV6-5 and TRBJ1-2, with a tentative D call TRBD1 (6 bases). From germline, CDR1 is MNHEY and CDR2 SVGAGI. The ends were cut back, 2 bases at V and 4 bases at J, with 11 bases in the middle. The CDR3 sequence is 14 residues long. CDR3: CASSYGGRSYGYTF. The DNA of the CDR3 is TGTGCCAGCAGTTACGGGGGGCGGAGCTATGGCTACACCTTC.

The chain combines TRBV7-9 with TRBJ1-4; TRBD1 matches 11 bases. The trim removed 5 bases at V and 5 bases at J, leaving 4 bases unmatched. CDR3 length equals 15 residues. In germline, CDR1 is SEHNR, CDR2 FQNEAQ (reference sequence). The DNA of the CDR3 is TGTGCCAGCAGCGCATGGGACAGGGGGAATGAAAAACTGTTTTTT. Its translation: CASSAWDRGNEKLFF.

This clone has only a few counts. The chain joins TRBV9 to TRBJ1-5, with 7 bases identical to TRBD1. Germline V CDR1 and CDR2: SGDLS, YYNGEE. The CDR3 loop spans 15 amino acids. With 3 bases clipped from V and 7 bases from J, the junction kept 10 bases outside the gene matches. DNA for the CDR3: TGTGCCAGCAGCGGGGAGGGGGCGCCGGGACAGCCCCAGCATTTT. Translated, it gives CASSGEGAPGQPQHF.

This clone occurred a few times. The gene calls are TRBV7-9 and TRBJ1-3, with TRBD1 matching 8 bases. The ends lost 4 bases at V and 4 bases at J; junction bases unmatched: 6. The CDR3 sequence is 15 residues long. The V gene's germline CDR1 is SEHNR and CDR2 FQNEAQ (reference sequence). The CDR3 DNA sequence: TGTGCCAGCAGCTCTAGGACAGGGAGAGGAAACACCATATATTTT. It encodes CASSSRTGRGNTIYF.

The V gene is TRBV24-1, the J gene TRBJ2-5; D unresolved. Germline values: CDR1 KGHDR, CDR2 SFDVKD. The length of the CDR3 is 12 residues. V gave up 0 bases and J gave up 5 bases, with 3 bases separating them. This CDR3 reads CATSDLVETQYF. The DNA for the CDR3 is TGTGCCACCAGTGATTTGGTGGAGACCCAGTACTTC.

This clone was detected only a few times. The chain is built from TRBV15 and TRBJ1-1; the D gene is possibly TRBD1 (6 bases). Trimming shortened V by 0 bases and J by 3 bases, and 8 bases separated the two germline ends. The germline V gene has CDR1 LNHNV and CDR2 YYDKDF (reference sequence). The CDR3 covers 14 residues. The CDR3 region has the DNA TGTGCCACCAGCAGAGACAGGGGTTACACTGAAGCTTTCTTT. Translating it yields CATSRDRGYTEAFF.

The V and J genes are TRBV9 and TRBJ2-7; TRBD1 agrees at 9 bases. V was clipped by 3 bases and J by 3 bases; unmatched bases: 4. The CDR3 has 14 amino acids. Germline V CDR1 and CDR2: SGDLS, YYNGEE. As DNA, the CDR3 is TGTGCCAGCAGCGGGGGACAGGGCCTCTACGAGCAGTACTTC. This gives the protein CASSGGQGLYEQYF.

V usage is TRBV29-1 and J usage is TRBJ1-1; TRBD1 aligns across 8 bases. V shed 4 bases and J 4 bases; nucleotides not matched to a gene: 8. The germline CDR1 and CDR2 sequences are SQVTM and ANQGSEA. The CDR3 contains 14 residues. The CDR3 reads CSVGRDQGATEAFF. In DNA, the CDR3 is TGCAGCGTTGGAAGGGACCAGGGGGCCACTGAAGCTTTCTTT.

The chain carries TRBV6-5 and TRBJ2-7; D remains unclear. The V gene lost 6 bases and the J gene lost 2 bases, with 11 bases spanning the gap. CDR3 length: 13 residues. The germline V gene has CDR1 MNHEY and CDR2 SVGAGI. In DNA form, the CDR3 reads TGTGCCAGCAGCATTGACAATGCCTACGAGCAGTACTTC. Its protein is CASSIDNAYEQYF.

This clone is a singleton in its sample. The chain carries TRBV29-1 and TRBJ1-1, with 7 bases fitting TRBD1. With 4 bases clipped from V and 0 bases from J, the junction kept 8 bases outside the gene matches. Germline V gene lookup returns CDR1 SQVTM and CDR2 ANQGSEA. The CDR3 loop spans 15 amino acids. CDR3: CSVVPTGVMNTEAFF. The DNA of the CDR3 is TGCAGCGTTGTCCCTACAGGGGTTATGAACACTGAAGCTTTCTTT.

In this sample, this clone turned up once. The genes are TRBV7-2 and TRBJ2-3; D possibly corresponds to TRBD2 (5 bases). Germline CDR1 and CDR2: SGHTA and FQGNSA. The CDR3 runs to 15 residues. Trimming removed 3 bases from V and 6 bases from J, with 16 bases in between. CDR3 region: CASSFPGWVGDTQYF. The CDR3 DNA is TGTGCCAGCAGCTTCCCGGGGTGGGTGGGCGATACGCAGTATTTT.

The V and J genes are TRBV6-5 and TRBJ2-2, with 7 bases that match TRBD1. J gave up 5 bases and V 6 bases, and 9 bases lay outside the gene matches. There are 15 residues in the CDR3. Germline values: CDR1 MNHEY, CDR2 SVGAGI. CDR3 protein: CASSRQGIGTGELFF. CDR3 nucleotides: TGTGCCAGCAGCCGACAGGGAATCGGTACCGGGGAGCTGTTTTTT.

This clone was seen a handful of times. Here the CDR3 DNA reads TGTGCCAGCACCAATCCCGCCGGGCAGGGGGCCACTGAAGCTTTCTTT. This sequence encodes CASTNPAGQGATEAFF. The chain links TRBV6-6 to TRBJ1-1; the match to TRBD1 covers 8 bases. The CDR3 runs 16 residues. V lost 7 bases and J lost 4; bases outside the gene matches: 14. Germline-derived CDR1 and CDR2 are MNHNY and SVGAGI (reference sequence).

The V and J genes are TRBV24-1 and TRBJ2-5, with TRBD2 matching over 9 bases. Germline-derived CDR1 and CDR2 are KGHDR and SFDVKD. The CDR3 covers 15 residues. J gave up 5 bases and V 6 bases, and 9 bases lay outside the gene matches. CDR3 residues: CATSSLSGRGETQYF. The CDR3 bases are TGTGCCACCAGTTCCCTTAGCGGGAGAGGCGAGACCCAGTACTTC.

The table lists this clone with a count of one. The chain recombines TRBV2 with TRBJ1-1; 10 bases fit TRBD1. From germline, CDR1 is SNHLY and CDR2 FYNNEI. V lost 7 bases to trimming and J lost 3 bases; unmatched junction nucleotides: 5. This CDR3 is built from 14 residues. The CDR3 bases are TGTGCCAGCAATCGACAGGGGGCAGACACTGAAGCTTTCTTT. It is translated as CASNRQGADTEAFF.

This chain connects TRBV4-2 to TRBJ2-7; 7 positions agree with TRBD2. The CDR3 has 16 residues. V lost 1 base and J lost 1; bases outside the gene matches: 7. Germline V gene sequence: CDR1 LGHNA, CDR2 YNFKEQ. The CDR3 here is CASSQVSGTTSYEQYF. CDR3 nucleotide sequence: TGTGCCAGCAGCCAAGTGTCCGGGACTACATCCTACGAGCAGTACTTC.

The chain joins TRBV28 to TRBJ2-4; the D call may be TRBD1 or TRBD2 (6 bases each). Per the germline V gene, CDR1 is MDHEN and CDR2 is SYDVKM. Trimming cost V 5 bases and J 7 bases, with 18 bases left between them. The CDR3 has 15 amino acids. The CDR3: CASSVGPGAQNIQYF. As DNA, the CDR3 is TGTGCCAGCAGTGTGGGCCCGGGGGCCCAGAACATTCAGTACTTC.

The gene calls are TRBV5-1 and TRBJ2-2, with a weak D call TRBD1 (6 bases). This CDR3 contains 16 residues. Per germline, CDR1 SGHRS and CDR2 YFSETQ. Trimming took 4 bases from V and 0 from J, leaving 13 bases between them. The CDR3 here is CASSMGHFPNTGELFF. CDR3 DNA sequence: TGCGCCAGCAGCATGGGACATTTCCCGAACACCGGGGAGCTGTTTTTT.

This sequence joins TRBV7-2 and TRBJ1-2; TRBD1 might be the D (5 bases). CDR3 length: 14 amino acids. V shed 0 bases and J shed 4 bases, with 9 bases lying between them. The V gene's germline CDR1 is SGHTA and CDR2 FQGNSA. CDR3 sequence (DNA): TGTGCCAGCAGCTTAGCGGGGGTTACCTATGGCTACACCTTC. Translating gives CASSLAGVTYGYTF.

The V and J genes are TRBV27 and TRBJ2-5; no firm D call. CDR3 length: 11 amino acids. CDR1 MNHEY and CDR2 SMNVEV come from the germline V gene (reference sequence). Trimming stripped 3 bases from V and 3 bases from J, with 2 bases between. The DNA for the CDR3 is TGTGCCAGCAGTTTTAAAGAGACCCAGTACTTC. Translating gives CASSFKETQYF.

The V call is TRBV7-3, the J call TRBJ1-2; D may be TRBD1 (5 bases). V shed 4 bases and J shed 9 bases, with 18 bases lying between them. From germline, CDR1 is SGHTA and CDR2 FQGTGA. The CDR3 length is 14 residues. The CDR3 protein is CASSSPGQPKSYTF. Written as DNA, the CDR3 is TGTGCCAGCAGCTCCCCAGGGCAGCCGAAGAGCTACACCTTC. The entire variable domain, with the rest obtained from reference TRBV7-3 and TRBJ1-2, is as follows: GAGVSQTPSNKVTEKGKYVELRCDPISGHTALYWYRQSLGQGPEFLIYFQGTGAADDSGLPNDRFFAVRPEGSVSTLKIQRTERGDSAVYLCASSSPGQPKSYTFGSGTRLTVV.

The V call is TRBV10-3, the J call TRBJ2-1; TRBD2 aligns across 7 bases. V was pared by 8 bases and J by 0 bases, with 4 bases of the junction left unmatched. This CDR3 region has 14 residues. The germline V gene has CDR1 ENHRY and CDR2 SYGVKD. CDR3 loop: CAIGAGVSYNEQFF. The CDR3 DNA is TGTGCCATCGGTGCGGGGGTCTCCTACAATGAGCAGTTCTTC.

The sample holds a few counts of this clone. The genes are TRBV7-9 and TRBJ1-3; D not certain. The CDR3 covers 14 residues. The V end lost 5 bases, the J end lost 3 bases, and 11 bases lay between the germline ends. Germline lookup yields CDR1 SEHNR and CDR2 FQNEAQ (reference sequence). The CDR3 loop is CASSPDGVGNTIYF. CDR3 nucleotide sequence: TGTGCCAGCAGCCCTGATGGGGTTGGAAACACCATATATTTT. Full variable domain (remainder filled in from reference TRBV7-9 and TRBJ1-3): DTGVSQNPRHKITKRGQNVTFRCDPISEHNRLYWYRQTLGQGPEFLTYFQNEAQLEKSRLLSDRFSAERPKGSFSTLEIQRTEQGDSAMYLCASSPDGVGNTIYFGEGSWLTVV.

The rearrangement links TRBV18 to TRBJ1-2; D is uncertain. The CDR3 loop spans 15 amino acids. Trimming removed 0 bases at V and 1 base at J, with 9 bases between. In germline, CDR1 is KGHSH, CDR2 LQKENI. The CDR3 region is CASSPPWRGNYGYTF. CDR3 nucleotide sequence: TGTGCCAGCTCACCACCGTGGCGAGGTAACTATGGCTACACCTTC.

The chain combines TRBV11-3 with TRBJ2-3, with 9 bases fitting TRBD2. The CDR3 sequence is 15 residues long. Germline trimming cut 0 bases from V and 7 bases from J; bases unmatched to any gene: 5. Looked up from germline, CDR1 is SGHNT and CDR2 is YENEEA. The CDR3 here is CASSLEAGGPNTQYF. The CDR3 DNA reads TGTGCCAGCAGCTTAGAGGCGGGGGGGCCGAATACGCAGTATTTT.

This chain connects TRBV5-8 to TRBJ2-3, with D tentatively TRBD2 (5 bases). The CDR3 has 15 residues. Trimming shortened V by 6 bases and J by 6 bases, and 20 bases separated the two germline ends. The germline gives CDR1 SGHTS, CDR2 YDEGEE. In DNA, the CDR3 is TGTGCCAGCAACCTCCCAGCGGCTAGTCGTGATACGCAGTATTTT. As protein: CASNLPAASRDTQYF.

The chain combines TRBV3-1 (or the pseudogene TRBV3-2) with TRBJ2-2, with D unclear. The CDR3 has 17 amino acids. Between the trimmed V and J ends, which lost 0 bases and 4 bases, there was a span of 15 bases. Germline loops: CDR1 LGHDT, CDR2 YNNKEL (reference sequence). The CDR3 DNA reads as TGTGCCAGCAGCCAAGAGACGACCGTTTTGGGCACCGGGGAGCTGTTTTTT. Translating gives CASSQETTVLGTGELFF.

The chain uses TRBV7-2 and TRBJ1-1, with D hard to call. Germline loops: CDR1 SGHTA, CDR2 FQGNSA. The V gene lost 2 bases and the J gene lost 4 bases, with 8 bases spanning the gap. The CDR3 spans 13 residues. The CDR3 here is CASSLFEGTEAFF. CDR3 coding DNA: TGTGCCAGCAGCTTATTTGAAGGCACTGAAGCTTTCTTT.

The CDR3 reads CASSLGQENTEAFF. The CDR3, as DNA: TGTGCCAGCAGCTTAGGACAGGAGAACACTGAAGCTTTCTTT. V and J are TRBV7-9 and TRBJ1-1, with D perhaps matching TRBD1 (6 bases). The V gene's germline CDR1 is SEHNR and CDR2 FQNEAQ (reference sequence). Trimming shortened V by 1 base and J by 1 base, and 7 bases separated the two germline ends. The CDR3 runs 14 residues.